The 28 T cell receptor beta chains below were found in one sample sequenced in a study of blood T cell repertoires in COVID-19. Produced via immunoSEQ multiplex PCR; TCRdb's table is partial and in-frame only. The table shows approximately 220,000 clones, with approximately 90% occurring only once. Sample: PBMCs or T cells enriched from blood (not recorded which). The receptors shown here come from a young woman in a cohort exposed to, infected with or recovered from COVID-19 (not recorded which).

The J gene is TRBJ2-1, the V gene TRBV18; 7 bases are shared with TRBD2. Trimming at V came to 4 bases and at J to 3 bases, leaving 3 bases not matched to a gene. The CDR3 is 14 residues long. Germline values: CDR1 KGHSH, CDR2 LQKENI. Here the CDR3 DNA reads TGTGCCAGCTCACGGCGGGAGAGCTACAATGAGCAGTTCTTC. This sequence encodes CASSRRESYNEQFF.

On this clone: One end of the junction varies from germline; a read error may be responsible. The chain joins TRBV29-1 to TRBJ1-5, with D possibly TRBD1 on 5 matching bases. The CDR3 totals 13 residues. Germline V gives CDR1 SQVTM, CDR2 ANQGSEA. The CDR3 region is CSVEEGGNQPQHF. For the CDR3, the DNA is TGCAGCGTAGAAGAAGGGGGCAATCAGCCCCAGCATTTT.

The rearrangement uses TRBV18 and TRBJ2-7; 7 bases are a match to TRBD1. The CDR3 runs 14 residues. V gave up 0 bases and J gave up 9 bases; unmatched junction bases: 8. CDR1 KGHSH and CDR2 LQKENI come from the germline V gene. CDR3 residues: CASSPPGQQQGQYF. In DNA form, the CDR3 reads TGTGCCAGCTCACCACCGGGACAGCAACAGGGGCAGTACTTC. The full variable domain, its missing parts supplied by reference TRBV18 and TRBJ2-7, is NAGVMQNPRHLVRRRGQEARLRCSPMKGHSHVYWYRQLPEEGLKFMVYLQKENIIDESGMPKERFSAEFPKEGPSILRIQQVVRGDSAAYFCASSPPGQQQGQYFGPGTRLTVT.

The chain links TRBV10-3 to TRBJ1-4; weak D call: TRBD1 (5 bases). The germline CDR1 and CDR2 sequences are ENHRY and SYGVKD. Trimming stripped 9 bases from V and 2 bases from J, with 19 bases between. The CDR3 has 16 residues. Here the CDR3 reads CAIAPGPGGTNEKLFF. The CDR3 region has the DNA TGTGCCATAGCGCCGGGACCCGGAGGGACTAATGAAAAACTGTTTTTT.

V and J are TRBV7-9 and TRBJ1-1, with D perhaps matching TRBD1 (5 bases). The germline CDR1 and CDR2 sequences are SEHNR and FQNEAQ (reference sequence). The V gene lost 5 bases and the J gene lost 1 base, with 11 bases spanning the gap. This CDR3 has 14 residues. CDR3 sequence: CASSPPTGNTEAFF. As DNA, the CDR3 is TGTGCCAGCAGCCCTCCAACAGGGAACACTGAAGCTTTCTTT.

The V gene is TRBV18, the J gene TRBJ1-1; no definite D call. Deletions cut 3 bases from V and 0 bases from J, with 8 bases between. CDR1 and CDR2 from the germline V gene are KGHSH and LQKENI. This CDR3 spans 14 amino acids. CDR3 in DNA: TGTGCCAGCTCACCCCCGGGGATGAACACTGAAGCTTTCTTT. The encoded protein is CASSPPGMNTEAFF.

The V gene is TRBV5-6, the J gene TRBJ2-1; 12 bases are a match to TRBD2. The CDR3 loop spans 15 amino acids. The germline V gene encodes CDR1 SGHDT and CDR2 YYEEEE. The junction had 3 bases not matched to a gene; V was cut back by 0 bases and J by 8 bases. In DNA, the CDR3 is TGTGCCAGCAGCTTGGAACTAGCGGGGGGCCATGAGCAGTTCTTC. Its protein product is CASSLELAGGHEQFF.

The chain uses TRBV11-3 and TRBJ1-4, with D uncertain. Looked up from germline, CDR1 is SGHNT and CDR2 is YENEEA. V lost 2 bases, J lost 5 bases, and 15 bases lay in between. The CDR3 totals 16 residues. In nucleotides, the CDR3 is TGTGCCAGCAGCTTAAGCGGCACGGATGGAAATGAAAAACTGTTTTTT. It is translated as CASSLSGTDGNEKLFF.

For the CDR3, the DNA is TGTGCCAGCAGGAGCGATGAGCAGTTCTTC. Its translation is CASRSDEQFF. V usage is TRBV25-1 and J usage is TRBJ2-1; D is unresolved. The ends were cut back, 6 bases at V and 8 bases at J, with 5 bases in the middle. Per the germline V gene, CDR1 is MGHDK and CDR2 is SYGVNS. The CDR3 loop spans 10 amino acids.

This chain connects TRBV14 to TRBJ2-7, with 10 bases matching TRBD1. The germline V gene encodes CDR1 SGHDN and CDR2 FVKESK. CDR3 length: 15 amino acids. The V segment lost 4 bases and the J segment 4 bases; nucleotides outside the gene matches: 7. Here the CDR3 reads CASSPGRTGGYEQYF. As DNA, the CDR3 is TGTGCCAGCAGCCCCGGGCGGACAGGGGGATACGAGCAGTACTTC.

This clone was observed at least ten times. In DNA form, the CDR3 reads TGCGCCAGCAGCTTGGGGGGGACTAGCGGGACCCTCTACAATGAGCAGTTCTTC. Its translation is CASSLGGTSGTLYNEQFF. The gene calls are TRBV5-1 and TRBJ2-1; 13 bases are shared with TRBD2. Germline values: CDR1 SGHRS, CDR2 YFSETQ. This CDR3 contains 18 residues. Trimming took 0 bases from V and 3 from J; bases not matched to a gene: 6.

V is TRBV11-2 and J is TRBJ2-7, with 9 bases that match TRBD2. Germline trimming cut 2 bases from V and 2 bases from J; bases unmatched to any gene: 4. CDR1 and CDR2 from the germline V gene are SGHAT and FQNNGV. This CDR3 comprises 15 residues. CDR3 loop: CASSLQREVTYEQYF. DNA of the CDR3: TGTGCCAGCAGCTTACAGCGGGAGGTCACCTACGAGCAGTACTTC.

The J gene is TRBJ1-2, the V gene TRBV6-2 or TRBV6-3, with 7 bases lining up with TRBD1. V lost 2 bases and J lost 8; bases outside the gene matches: 14. Germline loops: CDR1 MNHEY, CDR2 SVGEGT. The CDR3 length is 16 residues. The CDR3 coding sequence is TGTGCCAGCAGTTACCGGTCAGGGACAGCTTTAGGGGGCTACACCTTC. The encoded protein is CASSYRSGTALGGYTF.

This clone was detected only once. The rearrangement uses TRBV19 and TRBJ2-2, with TRBD2 as a possible D gene (6 bases). CDR1 and CDR2 (germline): LNHDA, SQIVND (reference sequence). Between the trimmed V and J ends, which lost 4 bases and 5 bases, there was a span of 11 bases. The CDR3 loop spans 14 amino acids. In DNA form, the CDR3 reads TGTGCCAGTAGTACCGGCGGAGGGACCGGGGAGCTGTTTTTT. The encoded protein is CASSTGGGTGELFF.

This chain connects TRBV5-4 to TRBJ1-1, with D perhaps matching TRBD1 (6 bases). The V gene lost 3 bases and the J gene lost 1 base, with 22 bases spanning the gap. Germline V CDR1 and CDR2: SGHNT, YYREEE (reference sequence). The CDR3 runs to 18 residues. The CDR3 reads CASSSPRTDLNTNTEAFF. In DNA form, the CDR3 reads TGTGCCAGCAGCTCACCTCGGACAGACTTAAATACGAACACTGAAGCTTTCTTT.

J is TRBJ1-5 and V is TRBV4-1, with D perhaps TRBD1 (6 bases). V was shortened by 2 bases and J by 0 bases, with 20 bases between the two germline ends. The CDR3 covers 19 residues. Per the germline V gene, CDR1 is MGHRA and CDR2 is YSYEKL. CDR3 DNA: TGCGCCAGCAGCCAAATCATGGCAGGGGTGATTAATAGCAATCAGCCCCAGCATTTT. This encodes CASSQIMAGVINSNQPQHF.

The rearrangement links TRBV6-4 to TRBJ2-3; D is ambiguous. This CDR3 is built from 13 residues. The V gene lost 3 bases and the J gene lost 1 base, with 5 bases spanning the gap. Germline V gives CDR1 MRHNA, CDR2 SNTAGT. The CDR3 DNA sequence: TGTGCCAGCAGTGATCAGGGCACAGATACGCAGTATTTT. Translating it yields CASSDQGTDTQYF.

The chain is built from TRBV3-1 (or the pseudogene TRBV3-2) and TRBJ1-1, with unresolved D. Per germline, CDR1 LGHDT and CDR2 YNNKEL (reference sequence). V was shortened by 4 bases and J by 2 bases, with 11 bases between the two germline ends. The CDR3 sequence is 14 residues long. This chain's CDR3 is CASSPEGRNTEAFF. The DNA for the CDR3 is TGTGCCAGCAGCCCAGAGGGCAGAAACACTGAAGCTTTCTTT.

The chain's CDR3 is CASSGYGAGSTEAFF. CDR3 nucleotides: TGTGCCAGCAGTGGGTACGGAGCTGGGTCGACTGAAGCTTTCTTT. V is TRBV28 and J is TRBJ1-1; D not resolved. Germline-derived CDR1 and CDR2 are MDHEN and SYDVKM. The CDR3 covers 15 residues. Trimming cost V 5 bases and J 5 bases, with 18 bases left between them.

The chain combines TRBV7-8 with TRBJ2-5; 10 bases match TRBD2. Germline V gives CDR1 SGHVS, CDR2 FQNEAQ. After removal of 1 base from V and 2 bases from J, the junction contained 10 bases not matched to a gene. The CDR3 sequence is 18 residues long. The chain's CDR3 is CASSLEALAGAKQETQYF. In DNA, the CDR3 is TGTGCCAGCAGCTTAGAGGCTCTAGCGGGGGCGAAACAAGAGACCCAGTACTTC.

This chain uses TRBV10-1 with TRBJ2-7; a weak D match, TRBD1 (6 bases). Germline-derived CDR1 and CDR2 are WNHNN and SYGVQD (reference sequence). V was cut by 2 bases and J by 3 bases, with 14 bases left in between. The CDR3 loop spans 15 amino acids. Here the CDR3 reads CASSEGGSRGYEQYF. The CDR3 region has the DNA TGCGCCAGCAGTGAGGGGGGCTCTAGGGGCTACGAGCAGTACTTC.

At least ten counts were recorded for this clone. V and J are TRBV29-1 and TRBJ2-3, with 8 bases fitting TRBD2. This CDR3 is built from 16 residues. Germline V CDR1 and CDR2: SQVTM, ANQGSEA. J lost 6 bases, V lost 6 bases, and 17 bases had no gene match. The CDR3 region is CSVRGGFGTRDDTQYF. The CDR3 DNA reads as TGCAGCGTCCGAGGGGGATTCGGGACTAGGGATGATACGCAGTATTTT.

The V and J genes are TRBV18 and TRBJ2-7, with 15 bases fitting TRBD2. Germline V CDR1 and CDR2: KGHSH, LQKENI. V was clipped by 3 bases and J by 2 bases; unmatched bases: 2. The CDR3 extends over 16 amino acids. CDR3 residues: CASSPGLAGGPYEQYF. In DNA form, the CDR3 reads TGTGCCAGCTCACCGGGACTAGCGGGGGGCCCCTACGAGCAGTACTTC.

This clone was seen more than once but under ten times. The chain is built from TRBV5-1 and TRBJ1-1; a weak D match, TRBD1 (6 bases). Trimming cost V 1 base and J 3 bases, with 13 bases left between them. Germline CDR1 is SGHRS and CDR2 is YFSETQ. This CDR3 has 15 residues. The CDR3: CASSLRAGADTEAFF. The CDR3 nucleotides read TGCGCCAGCAGCTTGCGAGCGGGGGCGGACACTGAAGCTTTCTTT.

The chain employs TRBV29-1 and TRBJ1-2, with 7 bases identical to TRBD1. V lost 7 bases and J lost 2; bases outside the gene matches: 7. Germline V gene lookup returns CDR1 SQVTM and CDR2 ANQGSEA. CDR3 length: 13 residues. CDR3 in amino acids: CSAGGDFNYGYTF. CDR3 in DNA: TGCAGCGCAGGGGGAGACTTCAACTATGGCTACACCTTC.

This sequence joins TRBV12-2 and TRBJ1-4. TRBV12-2 is a listed pseudogene. This CDR3 is 16 amino acids long. The CDR3, as DNA: TGTGCAAGTCGCTCTGTAGTCAGCGTGAATAATGAAAAACTGTTTTTT. It encodes CASRSVVSVNNEKLFF.

The J gene is TRBJ2-1, the V gene TRBV7-2; maybe TRBD1 (5 bases). This CDR3 comprises 15 residues. CDR1 and CDR2 (germline): SGHTA, FQGNSA. Trimming took off 1 base at V and 7 bases at J, with 14 bases between the two ends. This chain's CDR3 is CASSLEGARLNEQFF. Written as DNA, the CDR3 is TGTGCCAGCAGCTTAGAAGGGGCTCGGTTGAATGAGCAGTTCTTC.

The rearrangement joins TRBV24-1 to TRBJ1-1; 10 bases map to TRBD1. The germline gives CDR1 KGHDR, CDR2 SFDVKD. Trimming cost V 2 bases and J 3 bases; bases outside gene matches: 8. The CDR3 totals 17 residues. The CDR3 loop is CATSDSPSGTGDTEAFF. DNA of the CDR3: TGTGCCACCAGTGATTCGCCGTCCGGGACAGGGGACACTGAAGCTTTCTTT.